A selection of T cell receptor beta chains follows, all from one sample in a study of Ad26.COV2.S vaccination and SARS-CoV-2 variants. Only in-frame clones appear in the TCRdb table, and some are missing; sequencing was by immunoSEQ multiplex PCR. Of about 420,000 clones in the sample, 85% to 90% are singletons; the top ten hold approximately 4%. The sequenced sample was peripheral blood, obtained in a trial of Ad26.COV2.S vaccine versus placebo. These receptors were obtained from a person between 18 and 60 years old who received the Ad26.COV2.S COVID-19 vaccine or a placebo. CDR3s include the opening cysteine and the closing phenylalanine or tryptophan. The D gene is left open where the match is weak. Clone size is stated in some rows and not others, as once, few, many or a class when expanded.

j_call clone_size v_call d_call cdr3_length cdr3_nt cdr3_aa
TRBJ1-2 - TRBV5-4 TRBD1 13 TGTGCCAGCAGATTCCAGGGGGCGGATGGCTACACCTTC CASRFQGADGYTF
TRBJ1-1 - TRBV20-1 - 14 TGCAGTGCTAGTCCGGGGGCTATGAACACTGAAGCTTTCTTT CSASPGAMNTEAFF
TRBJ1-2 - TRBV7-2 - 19 TGTGCCAGCAGCTTAGATAGGGACACCGGACGTGGACCTAACTATGGCTACACCTTC CASSLDRDTGRGPNYGYTF
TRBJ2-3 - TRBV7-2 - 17 TGTGCCAGCAGCTTCAAAGGGGGATTTGGTTACACAGATACGCAGTATTTT CASSFKGGFGYTDTQYF
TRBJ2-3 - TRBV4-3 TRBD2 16 TGCGCCAGCAGCCCCCGTTTTGCGGGGGGGCGGGATACGCAGTATTTT CASSPRFAGGRDTQYF
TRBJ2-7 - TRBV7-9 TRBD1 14 TGTGCCAGCAGCGAGGGGACAGGGGTCTACGAGCAGTACTTC CASSEGTGVYEQYF
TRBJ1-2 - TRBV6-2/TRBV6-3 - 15 TGTGCCAGCAGTTACGTGGGGACACTAAACTATGGCTACACCTTC CASSYVGTLNYGYTF
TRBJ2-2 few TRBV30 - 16 TGTGCCTGGAGTCGTCTGGCTCCCAGGCAGAACGGGGAGCTGTTTTTT CAWSRLAPRQNGELFF
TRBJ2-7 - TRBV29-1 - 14 TGCAGCGTTGAAGGGGGAGAAGGGGGATACGAGCAGTACTTC CSVEGGEGGYEQYF
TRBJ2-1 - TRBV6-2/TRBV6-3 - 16 TGTGCCAGCAGCCCTTCCCTTCTCCAGGGGTACAATGAGCAGTTCTTC CASSPSLLQGYNEQFF
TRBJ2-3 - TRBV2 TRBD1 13 TGTGCCAGCGGGACAGGGGGCTTGGGTACGCAGTATTTT CASGTGGLGTQYF
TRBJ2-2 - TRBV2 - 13 TGTGCCAGCACCGCTTTTTTAACCGGGGAGCTGTTTTTT CASTAFLTGELFF
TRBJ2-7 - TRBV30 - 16 TGTGCCTGGAGTGTGGCTTCGGACAGTTTTACTCGGGAGCAGTACTTC CAWSVASDSFTREQYF
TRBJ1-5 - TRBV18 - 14 TGTGCCAGCTCACCGGGACCCCTAAGCCAGCCCCAGCATTTT CASSPGPLSQPQHF
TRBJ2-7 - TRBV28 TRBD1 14 TGTGCCAGCAGTTTGACAGGGGTCGTGTCCGAGCAGTACTTC CASSLTGVVSEQYF
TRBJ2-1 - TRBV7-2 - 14 TGTGCCAGCAGCTTTGGGACTCCTGTGGGTGAGCAGTTCTTC CASSFGTPVGEQFF
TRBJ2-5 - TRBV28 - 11 TGTGCCAGCAGAAACCAAGAGACCCAGTACTTC CASRNQETQYF
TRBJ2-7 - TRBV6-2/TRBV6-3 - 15 TGTGCCAGCAGTTATAGCTCAGAAAGCTCCTACGAGCAGTACTTC CASSYSSESSYEQYF
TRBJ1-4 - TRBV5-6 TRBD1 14 TGTGCCAGCAGCTTGGCAGGGGGTAATGAAAAACTGTTTTTT CASSLAGGNEKLFF
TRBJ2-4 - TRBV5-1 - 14 TGCGCCAGCAGGGCCGGTGGGGGTTTGAGCATTCAGTACTTC CASRAGGGLSIQYF
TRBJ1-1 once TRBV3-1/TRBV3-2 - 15 TGTGCCAGCAGCCAATCGGGGACTCCCGGGGGGAGGGCTTTCTTT CASSQSGTPGGRAFF
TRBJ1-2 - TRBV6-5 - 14 TGTGCCAGCAGCACCCCTAGTCGAGACTATGGCTACACCTTC CASSTPSRDYGYTF
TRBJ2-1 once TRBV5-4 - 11 TGTGCCAGCAGCCAGTACAATGAGCAGTTCTTC CASSQYNEQFF
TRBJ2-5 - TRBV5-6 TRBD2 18 TGTGCCAGCAGCGTACCGGGACTAGCGGGGGAGTACCAAGAGACCCAGTACTTC CASSVPGLAGEYQETQYF
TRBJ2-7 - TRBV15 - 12 TGTGCCACCCGGGGACCCTTCTACGAGCAGTACTTC CATRGPFYEQYF
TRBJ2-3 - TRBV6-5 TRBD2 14 TGTGCCAGCAGCAGACTAGCGAACACAGATACGCAGTATTTT CASSRLANTDTQYF
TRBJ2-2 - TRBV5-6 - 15 TGTGCCAGCAGCTTGGCGGGGCGCGAACACCGGGGAGCTGTTTTT CASSLAGREHRGAVF
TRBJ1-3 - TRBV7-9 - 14 TGTGCCAGCAGCTTAGTGTCCTCTGGAAACACCATATATTTT CASSLVSSGNTIYF
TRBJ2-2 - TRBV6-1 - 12 TGTGCCAGCAGTGACACTGCCGGGGAGCTGTTTTTT CASSDTAGELFF
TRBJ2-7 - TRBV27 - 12 TGTGCCAGCAGTCACAGGGACCGCGAGCAGTACTTC CASSHRDREQYF